This T cell receptor beta chain appears in the sequencing data of a study of beta chain features in type 1 diabetes. The wider study: Comparable age, gender and cell yields were observed in patients relative to healthy donors. Findings of the study overall: All four CD4+ subsets from Type 1 diabetes patients carried moderately but significantly shorter TCRB CDR3s. Using cDNA template may skew counts toward highly expressing activated cells. Patients' naive, central memory and regulatory TCRB repertoires appeared more alike than those of healthy donors.

Using CD45RO/CCR7/CD25/CD127/CD95/CD27, CD4+ naive, central memory, regulatory and stem cell-like memory cells were sorted. As every portion of the isolated RNA was reverse transcribed, the sequencing read expressed TCRB transcripts. The protocol was immunoSEQ multiplex PCR, while the TCRdb copy is restricted to in-frame clones and leaves out a portion. Of 630,000 or so clones in the sample, around 15% are singletons; the top ten hold approximately 0.043%. CDR1 SGHTA and CDR2 FQGNSA come from the germline V gene. J gave up 15 bases and V 3 bases, and 10 bases lay outside the gene matches. This CDR3 spans 13 amino acids. This clone was observed a few times. Its antigen is as yet unknown.

The V and J genes are TRBV7-2 and TRBJ1-4; 7 nucleotides align to TRBD1. Input material: naive CD4+ T cells from blood. This TCR was sampled from a man younger than 30 with type 1 diabetes. Here the CDR3 DNA reads TGTGCCAGCAGCTTCGTAGGAGGGACAGCAGTGTTTTTT. It yields the protein CASSFVGGTAVFF.